A single sample gave rise to the 32 T cell receptor beta chains below, sequenced in a study of shared clonotypes between healthy human individuals. Repertoires were generated with immunoSEQ multiplex PCR, while TCRdb's copy carries only in-frame clones and drops some. The data hold fewer than 2.5 million clones, with 80% to 95% observed a single time. The specimen sequenced was naive CD4+ T cells from PBMCs. Subset noted: CD45RA+ positively selected. These receptors came from a man between 18 and 29 years old in good health. Some clones in this sample may be carry-over from other donors' samples.

Of note for this clone: This specimen includes other DNA sequences encoding the same CDR3. The chain combines TRBV18 with TRBJ2-3; 8 nucleotides match TRBD1. The CDR3 has 13 residues. The J segment lost 4 bases and the V segment lost 3 bases, leaving 0 bases of the junction unmatched. Germline V gives CDR1 KGHSH, CDR2 LQKENI. The CDR3 sequence is CASSPTGADTQYF. The CDR3 region has the DNA TGTGCCAGCTCACCGACAGGGGCAGATACGCAGTATTTT.

The chain uses TRBV28 and TRBJ1-2; a weak D match, TRBD1 (6 bases). The ends were cut back, 7 bases at V and 8 bases at J, with 23 bases in the middle. This CDR3 is 15 amino acids long. The germline V gene has CDR1 MDHEN and CDR2 SYDVKM. CDR3: CASTTGTPGERGYTF. CDR3 sequence (DNA): TGTGCCAGCACGACAGGAACCCCCGGGGAACGAGGCTACACCTTC.

This sequence joins TRBV5-3 and TRBJ1-5; 9 bases are a match to TRBD1. TRBV5-3 is classed as an ORF, of uncertain function. This CDR3 spans 19 amino acids. V dropped 4 bases and J dropped 0; count of bases not matched to a gene: 14. CDR3 sequence: CARSPRTGASPYSNQPQHF. The CDR3 region has the DNA TGTGCCAGAAGCCCCAGGACAGGGGCGAGCCCTTATAGCAATCAGCCCCAGCATTTT.

The gene calls are TRBV28 and TRBJ1-5; no firm D call. The CDR3 covers 16 residues. V lost 7 bases to trimming and J lost 9 bases, with 25 bases between them. Looked up from germline, CDR1 is MDHEN and CDR2 is SYDVKM. Here the CDR3 DNA reads TGTGCCAGCATCACCAGAGGGAGGGCGCAAGAGGGGCCCCAGCATTTT. Encoded protein: CASITRGRAQEGPQHF.

The rearrangement joins TRBV15 to TRBJ2-1, with TRBD1 identical over 8 bases. V was clipped by 3 bases and J by 9 bases; unmatched bases: 10. The CDR3 covers 15 residues. CDR1 LNHNV and CDR2 YYDKDF come from the germline V gene (reference sequence). Here the CDR3 reads CATSRSGTGSGEQFF. CDR3 coding DNA: TGTGCCACCAGCAGGTCCGGGACAGGTAGCGGTGAGCAGTTCTTC. The full variable domain, with the rest looked up from reference TRBV15 and TRBJ2-1, is DAMVIQNPRYQVTQFGKPVTLSCSQTLNHNVMYWYQQKSSQAPKLLFHYYDKDFNNEADTPDNFQSRRPNTSFCFLDIRSPGLGDTAMYLCATSRSGTGSGEQFFGPGTRLTVL.

This clone was counted a single time. The chain uses TRBV11-2 and TRBJ2-2; D perhaps matches TRBD1 (5 bases). The CDR3 has 16 residues. The V gene's germline CDR1 is SGHAT and CDR2 FQNNGV. Trimming left V 5 bases short and J 1 base short, with 14 bases between. CDR3: CASSAVWQGNTGELFF. Written as DNA, the CDR3 is TGTGCCAGCAGCGCCGTTTGGCAGGGGAACACCGGGGAGCTGTTTTTT.

For this clone: In the same sample, other DNA sequences code for this CDR3. The rearrangement uses TRBV18 and TRBJ1-1; 10 nucleotides match TRBD1. The CDR3 extends over 13 amino acids. After removal of 2 bases from V and 6 bases from J, the junction contained 0 bases not matched to a gene. CDR1 is KGHSH, CDR2 LQKENI, per germline. The CDR3: CASSPGQGAEAFF. CDR3 sequence (DNA): TGTGCCAGCTCACCAGGACAGGGGGCTGAAGCTTTCTTT.

The chain employs TRBV4-1 and TRBJ1-1, with D unclear. Germline loops: CDR1 MGHRA, CDR2 YSYEKL. The V gene lost 3 bases and the J gene lost 1 base, with 12 bases spanning the gap. CDR3 size: 15 residues. CDR3 loop: CASSQVLYANTEAFF. The CDR3 nucleotides are TGCGCCAGCAGCCAGGTACTATACGCGAACACTGAAGCTTTCTTT.

The chain has TRBV28 and TRBJ1-3; D not certain. The V end lost 4 bases, the J end lost 5 bases, and 9 bases lay between the germline ends. Germline loops: CDR1 MDHEN, CDR2 SYDVKM. This CDR3 has 13 residues. CDR3 in DNA: TGTGCCAGCAGTTCCTCGTTCCGAAACACCATATATTTT. Its protein product is CASSSSFRNTIYF. Combining the CDR3 with reference TRBV28 and TRBJ1-3 gives the whole variable domain DVKVTQSSRYLVKRTGEKVFLECVQDMDHENMFWYRQDPGLGLRLIYFSYDVKMKEKGDIPEGYSVSREKKERFSLILESASTNQTSMYLCASSSSFRNTIYFGEGSWLTVV.

The rearrangement joins TRBV11-2 to TRBJ1-2, with 11 positions matching TRBD1. CDR3 length: 16 residues. Germline CDR1 and CDR2: SGHAT and FQNNGV. The J segment lost 7 bases and the V segment lost 1 base, leaving 8 bases of the junction unmatched. DNA of the CDR3: TGTGCCAGCAGCTTAGTCGGTGGGACAGGGGGAGCTGGCTACACCTTC. It translates to CASSLVGGTGGAGYTF. The complete variable domain, with remaining parts taken from reference TRBV11-2 and TRBJ1-2, reads EAGVAQSPRYKIIEKRQSVAFWCNPISGHATLYWYQQILGQGPKLLIQFQNNGVVDDSQLPKDRFSAERLKGVDSTLKIQPAKLEDSAVYLCASSLVGGTGGAGYTFGSGTRLTVV.

The rearrangement links TRBV7-2 to TRBJ2-5, with TRBD2 matching over 8 bases. Germline assignment: CDR1 SGHTA and CDR2 FQGNSA. J lost 4 bases, V lost 5 bases, and 9 bases had no gene match. The CDR3 totals 15 residues. The CDR3 region is CASSPLAGSTETQYF. The DNA for the CDR3 is TGTGCCAGCAGCCCCTTAGCGGGAAGTACAGAGACCCAGTACTTC.

V gene TRBV7-9 combines with J gene TRBJ1-4, with D uncertain. The CDR3 totals 11 residues. V was shortened by 7 bases and J by 8 bases, with 8 bases between the two germline ends. From germline, CDR1 is SEHNR and CDR2 FQNEAQ (reference sequence). For the CDR3, the DNA is TGTGCCAGCATCGAAGGAGAAAAACTGTTTTTT. Its protein is CASIEGEKLFF. The variable domain in full, with the rest retrieved from reference TRBV7-9 and TRBJ1-4, is DTGVSQNPRHKITKRGQNVTFRCDPISEHNRLYWYRQTLGQGPEFLTYFQNEAQLEKSRLLSDRFSAERPKGSFSTLEIQRTEQGDSAMYLCASIEGEKLFFGSGTQLSVL.

This clone showed up just once. V is TRBV5-1 and J is TRBJ2-7; D uncertain. This CDR3 has 13 residues. CDR1 is SGHRS and CDR2 is YFSETQ in the germline V gene. Trimming stripped 1 base from V and 6 bases from J, with 11 bases between. Here the CDR3 reads CASSLRQSGEQYF. As DNA, the CDR3 is TGCGCCAGCAGCTTGCGGCAGTCGGGCGAGCAGTACTTC.

V gene TRBV19 combines with J gene TRBJ1-2; D gene unclear. The CDR3 has 14 amino acids. The V gene's germline CDR1 is LNHDA and CDR2 SQIVND (reference sequence). Trimming removed 4 bases at V and 4 bases at J, with 13 bases between. CDR3 residues: CASSNTDTTYGYTF. The CDR3 DNA reads as TGTGCCAGTAGTAACACCGACACCACCTATGGCTACACCTTC.

V usage is TRBV6-1 and J usage is TRBJ2-7, with 10 bases matching TRBD1. CDR3 size: 15 residues. The J segment lost 2 bases and the V segment lost 4 bases, leaving 5 bases of the junction unmatched. Germline CDR1 is MNHNS and CDR2 is SASEGT. The chain's CDR3 is CASSGRDRGTYEQYF. Here the CDR3 DNA reads TGTGCCAGCAGTGGCCGGGACAGGGGCACCTACGAGCAGTACTTC.

This rearrangement joins TRBV28 to TRBJ2-3; D not certain. Per the germline V gene, CDR1 is MDHEN and CDR2 is SYDVKM. The CDR3 extends over 14 amino acids. V lost 3 bases and J 3 bases, leaving 10 bases between the germline ends. CDR3: CASSFTIRTDTQYF. CDR3 bases: TGTGCCAGCAGTTTTACTATACGGACAGATACGCAGTATTTT.

A remark on this clone: One junction end does not reproduce the germline sequence, and a read error may be involved. V gene TRBV6-6 combines with J gene TRBJ2-7; D unresolved. Germline CDR1 MNHNY, CDR2 SVGAGI (reference sequence). CDR3 length: 14 amino acids. The CDR3 DNA follows: TGTGCCGGCAGTTATTATGGGGACTCCTACGAGCAGTACTTC. Its translation: CAGSYYGDSYEQYF.

V is TRBV5-1 and J is TRBJ1-1; possibly TRBD1 for D (6 bases). The CDR3 runs to 15 residues. The germline V gene encodes CDR1 SGHRS and CDR2 YFSETQ. V was clipped by 4 bases and J by 4 bases, with 17 bases between them. For the CDR3, the DNA is TGCGCCAGCAGCCTCCCTAAGGGGGGGGGCACTGAAGCTTTCTTT. Its protein is CASSLPKGGGTEAFF.

V gene TRBV5-1 combines with J gene TRBJ1-1; tentative D call: TRBD1 (6 bases). Trimming took 2 bases from V and 4 from J, leaving 15 bases between them. The CDR3 runs to 15 residues. Per the germline V gene, CDR1 is SGHRS and CDR2 is YFSETQ. The CDR3 DNA reads as TGCGCCAGCAGCTTAGCAGGGGAGGGGCGCACTGAAGCTTTCTTT. Protein sequence: CASSLAGEGRTEAFF.

The chain uses TRBV28 and TRBJ1-4; D gene ambiguous. Germline values: CDR1 MDHEN, CDR2 SYDVKM. The CDR3 consists of 14 residues. V lost 7 bases, J lost 0 bases, and 9 bases lay in between. The CDR3 coding sequence is TGTGCCAGCAAATCATCCTCAACTAATGAAAAACTGTTTTTT. This gives the protein CASKSSSTNEKLFF.

The genes are TRBV18 and TRBJ2-1, with TRBD2 as a possible D gene (5 bases). The CDR3 has 15 residues. Trimming shortened V by 2 bases and J by 6 bases, and 14 bases separated the two germline ends. Germline V gene sequence: CDR1 KGHSH, CDR2 LQKENI. The CDR3 DNA follows: TGTGCCAGCTCACCAGTAGCGATAACGGCCAATGAGCAGTTCTTC. Residues: CASSPVAITANEQFF.

The V and J genes are TRBV7-2 and TRBJ2-1; 12 bases match TRBD2. CDR1 is SGHTA, CDR2 FQGNSA, per germline. This CDR3 region has 16 residues. J gave up 10 bases and V 1 base, and 8 bases lay outside the gene matches. DNA of the CDR3: TGTGCCAGCAGCTTAGATTCTAGCGGGAGGGCCGGGGAGCAGTTCTTC. The encoded protein is CASSLDSSGRAGEQFF.

V gene TRBV6-4 combines with J gene TRBJ1-5; D is possibly TRBD1 (6 bases). CDR3 length equals 13 residues. V was pared by 2 bases and J by 4 bases, with 6 bases between. CDR1 is MRHNA, CDR2 SNTAGT, per germline. For the CDR3, the DNA is TGTGCCAGCAGTGACAGGGGGAATCAGCCCCAGCATTTT. Translated: CASSDRGNQPQHF.

The chain joins TRBV6-5 to TRBJ2-3; TRBD2 matches at 10 bases. The CDR3 totals 15 residues. CDR1 is MNHEY, CDR2 SVGAGI, per germline. Unmatched junction bases numbered 4, after V lost 4 bases and J lost 3 bases. In DNA form, the CDR3 reads TGTGCCAGCAGTTGGAGCGGGAGGGCGACAGATACGCAGTATTTT. The encoded protein is CASSWSGRATDTQYF.

This clone is a singleton in its sample. This rearrangement joins TRBV28 to TRBJ2-3, with D maybe TRBD2 (5 bases). CDR3 size: 15 residues. Deletions cut 3 bases from V and 4 bases from J, with 14 bases between. The germline CDR1 and CDR2 sequences are MDHEN and SYDVKM. The CDR3 region is CASSFTVLGADTQYF. The CDR3 region has the DNA TGTGCCAGCAGTTTTACCGTCTTGGGAGCAGATACGCAGTATTTT. Combining the CDR3 with reference TRBV28 and TRBJ2-3 gives the whole variable domain DVKVTQSSRYLVKRTGEKVFLECVQDMDHENMFWYRQDPGLGLRLIYFSYDVKMKEKGDIPEGYSVSREKKERFSLILESASTNQTSMYLCASSFTVLGADTQYFGPGTRLTVL.

This chain connects TRBV7-2 to TRBJ2-5; D may be TRBD2 (5 bases). Germline CDR1 and CDR2: SGHTA and FQGNSA. V shed 5 bases and J shed 7 bases, with 8 bases lying between them. The length of the CDR3 is 11 residues. CDR3 loop: CASSAEGTQYF. CDR3 coding DNA: TGTGCCAGCAGCGCCGAGGGGACCCAGTACTTC. Full variable domain (outside the CDR3, taken from reference TRBV7-2 and TRBJ2-5): GAGVSQSPSNKVTEKGKDVELRCDPISGHTALYWYRQSLGQGLEFLIYFQGNSAPDKSGLPSDRFSAERTGGSVSTLTIQRTQQEDSAVYLCASSAEGTQYFGPGTRLLVL.

As concerns this clone: The sample carries other DNA sequences with the same CDR3. CDR3 coding DNA: TGTGCCAGCAGCCGGACCTACGAGCAGTACTTC. This gives the protein CASSRTYEQYF. The gene calls are TRBV11-2 and TRBJ2-7, with no clear D. The CDR3 consists of 11 residues. From germline, CDR1 is SGHAT and CDR2 FQNNGV. The V end was cut by 5 bases, the J end by 2 bases, with 4 bases between.

The chain has TRBV5-3 and TRBJ2-3; D may match TRBD1 or TRBD2 (5 bases each). TRBV5-3 is classed as an ORF, of uncertain function. V was cut by 5 bases and J by 0 bases, with 22 bases left in between. CDR3 length equals 18 residues. In DNA, the CDR3 is TGTGCCAGAAGATATCATCCCGGGACCGACCCTAGCACAGATACGCAGTATTTT. This codes for CARRYHPGTDPSTDTQYF.

The rearrangement joins TRBV28 to TRBJ2-2; 8 positions agree with TRBD1. Germline assignment: CDR1 MDHEN and CDR2 SYDVKM. This CDR3 region has 18 residues. Trimming took 5 bases from V and 0 from J; bases not matched to a gene: 11. CDR3 DNA: TGTGCCAGCAGTCACCGGGGAAAGACAGGGGCGAACACCGGGGAGCTGTTTTTT. This sequence encodes CASSHRGKTGANTGELFF. Variable domain in full (rest from reference TRBV28 and TRBJ2-2): DVKVTQSSRYLVKRTGEKVFLECVQDMDHENMFWYRQDPGLGLRLIYFSYDVKMKEKGDIPEGYSVSREKKERFSLILESASTNQTSMYLCASSHRGKTGANTGELFFGEGSRLTVL.

As concerns this clone: This sample includes further DNA sequences coding for the same CDR3. The rearrangement joins TRBV6-5 to TRBJ2-7; D is uncertain. V was shortened by 0 bases and J by 0 bases, with 6 bases between the two germline ends. The CDR3 has 14 residues. Germline V lookup: CDR1 MNHEY, CDR2 SVGAGI. CDR3 sequence: CASSYSGNSYEQYF. DNA for the CDR3: TGTGCCAGCAGTTACTCTGGGAACTCCTACGAGCAGTACTTC.

The genes are TRBV7-2 and TRBJ2-5; D call uncertain. The CDR3 runs 15 residues. V was pared by 4 bases and J by 5 bases, with 17 bases between. CDR1 SGHTA and CDR2 FQGNSA come from the germline V gene. This CDR3 is CASSSRGFAAETQYF. The CDR3 DNA follows: TGTGCCAGCAGCTCCCGTGGGTTTGCAGCGGAGACCCAGTACTTC. The whole variable domain, filled in from reference TRBV7-2 and TRBJ2-5, reads GAGVSQSPSNKVTEKGKDVELRCDPISGHTALYWYRQSLGQGLEFLIYFQGNSAPDKSGLPSDRFSAERTGGSVSTLTIQRTQQEDSAVYLCASSSRGFAAETQYFGPGTRLLVL.

This chain links TRBV2 with TRBJ1-4; no definite D call. V was clipped by 6 bases and J by 3 bases, with 11 bases between them. Germline values: CDR1 SNHLY, CDR2 FYNNEI. CDR3 size: 14 residues. CDR3 sequence (DNA): TGTGCCAGCAGGAAGGAGTGGGCTAATGAAAAACTGTTTTTT. It encodes CASRKEWANEKLFF.